A single sample gave rise to the 21 T cell receptor beta chains below, sequenced in a study of CD8+ T cells in alopecia areata. This sample's treatment: oral pan-JAK inhibitor, 5-10 mg twice daily. Once RNA had been extracted, it was reverse transcribed into cDNA to act as the sequencing template. The repertoire was sequenced with immunoSEQ multiplex PCR; TCRdb's copy has only in-frame clones and lacks some. The sample yields about 190,000 clones, over 60% seen once. The input for sequencing was CD4+ T cells sorted from blood, taken at week 4, from a patient treated with tofacitinib. These receptors were collected from a human donor with alopecia areata.

This sequence joins TRBV10-2 and TRBJ2-6; perhaps TRBD1 as D (6 bases). Germline-derived CDR1 and CDR2 are WSHSY and SAAADI. V lost 10 bases and J lost 4, with 11 bases in between. The CDR3 is 13 residues long. CDR3 sequence: CATNREGANVLTF. DNA of the CDR3: TGCGCCACCAACAGGGAAGGGGCCAACGTCCTGACTTTC.

The V call is TRBV18, the J call TRBJ2-7; D unclear. The CDR3 runs to 12 residues. Germline V gives CDR1 KGHSH, CDR2 LQKENI. Trimming shortened V by 0 bases and J by 8 bases, and 8 bases separated the two germline ends. The CDR3 protein is CASSPPVFQQYF. The DNA of the CDR3 is TGTGCCAGCTCACCACCAGTGTTCCAGCAGTACTTC.

The chain combines TRBV19 with TRBJ2-4; weak D call: TRBD2 (5 bases). Between the trimmed V and J ends, which lost 5 bases and 6 bases, there was a span of 14 bases. This CDR3 has 14 amino acids. The germline CDR1 and CDR2 sequences are LNHDA and SQIVND (reference sequence). Written as DNA, the CDR3 is TGTGCCAGTAGTCCCGCCGGGGTAGGAAACATTCAGTACTTC. Amino acid sequence: CASSPAGVGNIQYF.

The rearrangement uses TRBV27 and TRBJ2-5; the D call may be TRBD1 or TRBD2 (5 bases each). This CDR3 has 13 amino acids. The V gene's germline CDR1 is MNHEY and CDR2 SMNVEV (reference sequence). Trimming removed 1 base from V and 5 bases from J, with 8 bases in between. In DNA, the CDR3 is TGTGCCAGCAGTTTATTCGAGGGGGAGACCCAGTACTTC. It translates to CASSLFEGETQYF.

The gene calls are TRBV30 and TRBJ1-4; no definite D call. V lost 3 bases and J 5 bases, leaving 10 bases between the germline ends. Germline CDR1 and CDR2: GTSNPN and SVGIG (reference sequence). This CDR3 has 13 amino acids. DNA of the CDR3: TGTGCCTGGAGCGACGGATGGAATGAAAAACTGTTTTTT. It codes for CAWSDGWNEKLFF.

Only a few counts were recorded for this clone. This chain joins TRBV15 and TRBJ1-2; D is unresolved. V lost 0 bases and J 8 bases, leaving 7 bases between the germline ends. CDR1 and CDR2 (germline): LNHNV, YYDKDF (reference sequence). This CDR3 region has 12 residues. The CDR3 DNA sequence: TGTGCCACCAGCAGAGATGTAAGGGGCTACACCTTC. Amino acid sequence: CATSRDVRGYTF.

This sequence joins TRBV7-2 and TRBJ1-2; weak D call: TRBD1 (6 bases). CDR3 length: 13 amino acids. Germline CDR1 SGHTA, CDR2 FQGNSA. Trimming shortened V by 4 bases and J by 8 bases, and 14 bases separated the two germline ends. The CDR3 bases are TGTGCCAGCAGCTACGACAGGATTAGCGGCTACACCTTC. Translating it yields CASSYDRISGYTF. Looking up the rest from reference TRBV7-2 and TRBJ1-2 gives the full variable domain: GAGVSQSPSNKVTEKGKDVELRCDPISGHTALYWYRQSLGQGLEFLIYFQGNSAPDKSGLPSDRFSAERTGGSVSTLTIQRTQQEDSAVYLCASSYDRISGYTFGSGTRLTVV.

This clone came up a few times. This chain's CDR3 is CASSLWLGQNTGELFF. CDR3 bases: TGTGCCAGCAGCTTATGGTTAGGTCAGAACACCGGGGAGCTGTTTTTT. The J gene is TRBJ2-2, the V gene TRBV7-2, with unresolved D. Trimming stripped 2 bases from V and 1 base from J, with 11 bases between. CDR1 is SGHTA and CDR2 is FQGNSA in the germline V gene. The CDR3 has 16 amino acids. Using reference TRBV7-2 and TRBJ2-2 for the parts outside the CDR3, the full variable domain is GAGVSQSPSNKVTEKGKDVELRCDPISGHTALYWYRQSLGQGLEFLIYFQGNSAPDKSGLPSDRFSAERTGGSVSTLTIQRTQQEDSAVYLCASSLWLGQNTGELFFGEGSRLTVL.

The CDR3: CSASSRVTQYF. Here the CDR3 DNA reads TGCAGTGCTAGCTCGCGGGTGACCCAGTACTTC. The chain combines TRBV20-1 with TRBJ2-5; tentative D call: TRBD2 (5 bases). CDR1 and CDR2 (germline): DFQATT, SNEGSKA (reference sequence). This CDR3 has 11 amino acids. V was pared by 3 bases and J by 7 bases, with 9 bases between.

This clone was counted a few times. V and J are TRBV5-1 and TRBJ2-3; maybe TRBD2 (6 bases). Looked up from germline, CDR1 is SGHRS and CDR2 is YFSETQ. This CDR3 spans 15 amino acids. With 1 base removed from V and 3 bases from J, the gap between germline ends came to 12 bases. CDR3: CASSLWGDPTDTQYF. The CDR3 DNA reads TGCGCCAGCAGCTTGTGGGGGGATCCGACAGATACGCAGTATTTT.

This chain links TRBV7-9 with TRBJ1-4; possible D gene TRBD1, 6 bases. Germline V gene data show CDR1 as SEHNR and CDR2 as FQNEAQ (reference sequence). The ends were cut back, 5 bases at V and 13 bases at J, with 14 bases in the middle. The CDR3 runs 12 residues. The CDR3, as DNA: TGTGCCAGCAGCCGAGGGGGTCGATTACTGTTTTTT. Translated, it gives CASSRGGRLLFF.

The V gene is TRBV30, the J gene TRBJ1-2; the D gene is possibly TRBD1 (6 bases). CDR1 and CDR2 (germline): GTSNPN, SVGIG (reference sequence). V dropped 7 bases and J dropped 4 bases, with 13 bases sitting between them. The CDR3 is 12 residues long. The DNA for the CDR3 is TGTGCCTCACAGGGAGGGGGCTATGGCTACACCTTC. Encoded protein: CASQGGGYGYTF.

The chain employs TRBV5-4 and TRBJ2-7; 7 positions agree with TRBD1. The CDR3 has 13 residues. Germline V gene lookup returns CDR1 SGHNT and CDR2 YYREEE (reference sequence). The junction had 1 base not matched to a gene; V was cut back by 3 bases and J by 1 base. The CDR3 loop is CASSSDRSYEQYF. The CDR3 coding sequence is TGTGCCAGCAGCTCGGACAGGTCCTACGAGCAGTACTTC.

The chain recombines TRBV5-1 with TRBJ1-2; TRBD1 agrees at 8 bases. CDR1 and CDR2 (germline): SGHRS, YFSETQ. The CDR3 runs 14 residues. Trimming at V came to 3 bases and at J to 6 bases, leaving 7 bases not matched to a gene. CDR3 sequence reads: CASSYMTGEDGYTF. CDR3 bases: TGCGCCAGCAGCTATATGACAGGGGAGGATGGCTACACCTTC.

This chain links TRBV6-5 with TRBJ1-2, with D possibly TRBD1 on 5 matching bases. Germline loops: CDR1 MNHEY, CDR2 SVGAGI. This CDR3 has 11 amino acids. Trimming stripped 7 bases from V and 2 bases from J, with 5 bases between. This chain's CDR3 is CASKGNYGYTF. The CDR3 region has the DNA TGTGCCAGCAAGGGGAACTATGGCTACACCTTC.

The rearrangement links TRBV6-6 to TRBJ1-2, with D perhaps matching TRBD1 (5 bases). Per germline, CDR1 MNHNY and CDR2 SVGAGI (reference sequence). V was trimmed by 6 bases and J by 3 bases, leaving 11 bases between them. The CDR3 loop spans 13 amino acids. The CDR3 DNA follows: TGTGCCAGCAGGGATCAGGGTCACTATGGCTACACCTTC. This translates into CASRDQGHYGYTF.

This sequence joins TRBV2 and TRBJ1-2, with 9 positions matching TRBD1. After removal of 5 bases from V and 4 bases from J, the junction contained 8 bases not matched to a gene. The CDR3 has 15 residues. Germline CDR1 SNHLY, CDR2 FYNNEI. The CDR3 here is CASSPGTGRGYGYTF. The CDR3 nucleotides read TGTGCCAGCAGTCCCGGGACAGGGAGAGGCTATGGCTACACCTTC.

This chain connects TRBV29-1 to TRBJ1-1; D gene ambiguous. Trimming shortened V by 4 bases and J by 4 bases, and 10 bases separated the two germline ends. The length of the CDR3 is 12 residues. Germline V gene lookup returns CDR1 SQVTM and CDR2 ANQGSEA. CDR3 sequence reads: CSVAGMSTEAFF. CDR3 nucleotides: TGCAGCGTTGCCGGGATGAGCACTGAAGCTTTCTTT.

The genes are TRBV23-1 and TRBJ2-1; 7 bases align to TRBD1. TRBV23-1 is sorted into the ORF group, with uncertain function. This CDR3 has 15 amino acids. The junction had 6 bases not matched to a gene; V was cut back by 0 bases and J by 7 bases. CDR3 DNA: TGCGCCAGCAGTCAATCAGCCGGGACAGCTAATGAGCAGTTCTTC. Protein product: CASSQSAGTANEQFF.

In its sample, this clone was seen a few times. The CDR3 DNA sequence: TGTGCCAGCAGCTTAAGCCTTTACAATGAGCAGTTCTTC. It encodes CASSLSLYNEQFF. The rearrangement uses TRBV7-8 and TRBJ2-1; the D is unclear. The V gene's germline CDR1 is SGHVS and CDR2 FQNEAQ. The CDR3 sequence is 13 residues long. With 2 bases removed from V and 4 bases from J, the gap between germline ends came to 6 bases.

This clone came up a few times. This chain joins TRBV5-6 and TRBJ2-1; 11 bases are a match to TRBD2. The CDR3 runs 17 residues. J was trimmed by 4 bases and V by 0 bases; bases with no gene match: 6. Per germline, CDR1 SGHDT and CDR2 YYEEEE. CDR3 nucleotides: TGTGCCAGCAGCTTGGTTAGCGGGGGGGCCTCGTACAATGAGCAGTTCTTC. Translated, it gives CASSLVSGGASYNEQFF.